This T cell receptor beta chain originates from a study of identical twins. Germline V gene sequence: CDR1 DFQATT, CDR2 SNEGSKA (reference sequence). The CDR3 length is 13 residues. The ends were cut back, 5 bases at V and 5 bases at J, with 13 bases in the middle. This clonotype was counted ten times or more. All of the donors were Caucasians in good health. Template switching created a universal primer site, and the cDNA included unique molecular identifiers. One entry per CDR3 protein results from TCRdb running MiXCR on the 5' RACE reads. The sample records 420,000 or so distinct CDR3 sequences, around 18% being singletons.

The receptor was derived from a middle-aged man in good health. The sample taken for sequencing was naive T cells sorted from blood. The chain joins TRBV20-1 to TRBJ2-1; D gene unclear. Here the CDR3 reads CSADGPTNNEQFF. CDR3 coding DNA: TGCAGTGCTGACGGTCCAACGAACAATGAGCAGTTCTTC.